Listed here is a single T cell receptor beta chain. Researchers amplified the TCR beta CDR3 regions from RNA transcripts. When the TCR CDR3 underwent first-round RT-PCR, the HTBI primer set was used. TCRdb used MiXCR to reprocess the multiplex PCR reads, holding one entry per CDR3 protein. The table shows a few hundred thousand distinct CDR3 sequences, with 14% to 15% occurring only once. The V end lost 7 bases, the J end lost 3 bases, and 13 bases lay between the germline ends. The CDR3 extends over 13 amino acids. The data are from a study of T cells in Graves' hyperthyroidism and ophthalmopathy. This TCR came from a woman between 25 and 40 years old with Graves' hyperthyroidism. Sequences were obtained from blood. V is TRBV12-3 or TRBV12-4 and J is TRBJ2-7; D may be TRBD1 or TRBD2 (5 bases each). Written as DNA, the CDR3 is TGTGCCAGCACCGGGACGACCAACTACGAGCAGTACTTC. Translating gives CASTGTTNYEQYF.